Below are 3 T cell receptor beta chains sequenced from a single sample in a study of Tregs in tolerant kidney transplant recipients. Sequencing was performed with immunoSEQ multiplex PCR; in TCRdb, only in-frame clones are kept and a portion is missing. The table includes roughly 120,000 clones, about 90% detected once. Material for sequencing was CD4+ T cells from blood. Receptors originate from a human donor in good health.

In its sample, this clone was seen once. V is TRBV7-2 and J is TRBJ2-7; 10 nucleotides match TRBD2. The CDR3 is 15 residues long. Germline-derived CDR1 and CDR2 are SGHTA and FQGNSA. V shed 1 base, J shed 6 bases, and the junction held 6 bases outside the gene matches. CDR3 residues: CASSLVWTSGGEQYF. CDR3 DNA sequence: TGTGCCAGCAGCTTAGTTTGGACTAGCGGAGGCGAGCAGTACTTC.

The rearrangement uses TRBV6-4 and TRBJ1-1; D unresolved. Trimming removed 6 bases from V and 1 base from J, with 9 bases in between. This CDR3 region has 13 residues. Germline-derived CDR1 and CDR2 are MRHNA and SNTAGT. CDR3 coding DNA: TGTGCCAGCAGATCGTCGGAGAACACTGAAGCTTTCTTT. Amino acids: CASRSSENTEAFF.

The chain is built from TRBV18 and TRBJ2-7; 7 positions agree with TRBD1. Germline V CDR1 and CDR2: KGHSH, LQKENI. The CDR3 consists of 13 residues. V trimming: 3 bases; J trimming: 2 bases; junction bases outside the gene matches: 1. As DNA, the CDR3 is TGTGCCAGCTCACCCGACAGGGCCTACGAGCAGTACTTC. Translated: CASSPDRAYEQYF.